The entry below gives a single T cell receptor beta chain sequence along with its context. This entry belongs to a study of cytomegalovirus exposure and HLA in healthy donors. PCR primers comprised 60 Vbeta and 13 Jbeta primers. Data came from immunoSEQ multiplex PCR; TCRdb stores just in-frame clones and leaves some out. The table has about 120,000 clones, around 80% seen once. CDR1 and CDR2 from the germline V gene are SGDLS and YYNGEE. The CDR3 is 17 amino acids. V lost 3 bases to trimming and J lost 0 bases, with 15 bases between them. The source is a man aged 45-65 years in good health and CMV-seronegative. The chain employs TRBV9 and TRBJ2-2, with D possibly matching TRBD1 (8 bases). The specimen was PBMCs. The CDR3 region is CASSGTGRGANTGELFF. The CDR3 DNA reads as TGTGCCAGCAGCGGGACAGGGAGGGGGGCGAACACCGGGGAGCTGTTTTTT.